This T cell receptor beta chain originates from a study of graft-versus-host responses after intestinal transplantation. For the study at large: Each transplant was multivisceral, liver-intestinal, or isolated intestinal. The whole recipient group had anti-thymocyte globulin induction followed by tacrolimus and steroids for around 3 years. Findings and limits, study-wide: Where graft-donor T cell macrochimerism was present, patients had high graft-versus-host to host-versus-graft clonal ratios in allografts. Recipient marrow showed GvH clones, some seen first in ileum or blood.

Only in-frame clones appear in the TCRdb table, and some are missing; sequencing was by immunoSEQ multiplex PCR. The sample comprises approximately 90,000 clones, under 95% of which are singletons, and about 6.3% rests with the top ten. Note on this clone: Its antigen is not identified.

CDR1 is MNHEY, CDR2 SMNVEV, per germline (reference sequence). V gave up 2 bases and J gave up 7 bases, with 8 bases separating them. This CDR3 contains 13 residues. The chain has TRBV27 and TRBJ1-4; no clear D gene. The source material was unstimulated CD8+ T cells sorted from spleen or lymph node cells, sampled before intestinal transplant. The TCR was taken from a human donor who received an intestinal transplant. The DNA for the CDR3 is TGTGCCAGCAGTTTAGCAGTCGGTGAAAAACTGTTTTTT. It translates to CASSLAVGEKLFF.